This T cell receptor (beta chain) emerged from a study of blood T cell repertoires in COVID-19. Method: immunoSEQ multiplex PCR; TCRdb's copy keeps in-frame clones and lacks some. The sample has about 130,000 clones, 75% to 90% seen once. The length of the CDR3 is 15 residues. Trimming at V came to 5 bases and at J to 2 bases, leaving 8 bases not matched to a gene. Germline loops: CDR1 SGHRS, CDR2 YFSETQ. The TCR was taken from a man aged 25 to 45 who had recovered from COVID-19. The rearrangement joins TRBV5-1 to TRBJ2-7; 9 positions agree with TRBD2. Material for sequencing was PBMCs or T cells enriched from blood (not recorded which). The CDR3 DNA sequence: TGCGCCAGCAGTACGAATAGCGGGAGTCCCTACGAGCAGTACTTC. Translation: CASSTNSGSPYEQYF.